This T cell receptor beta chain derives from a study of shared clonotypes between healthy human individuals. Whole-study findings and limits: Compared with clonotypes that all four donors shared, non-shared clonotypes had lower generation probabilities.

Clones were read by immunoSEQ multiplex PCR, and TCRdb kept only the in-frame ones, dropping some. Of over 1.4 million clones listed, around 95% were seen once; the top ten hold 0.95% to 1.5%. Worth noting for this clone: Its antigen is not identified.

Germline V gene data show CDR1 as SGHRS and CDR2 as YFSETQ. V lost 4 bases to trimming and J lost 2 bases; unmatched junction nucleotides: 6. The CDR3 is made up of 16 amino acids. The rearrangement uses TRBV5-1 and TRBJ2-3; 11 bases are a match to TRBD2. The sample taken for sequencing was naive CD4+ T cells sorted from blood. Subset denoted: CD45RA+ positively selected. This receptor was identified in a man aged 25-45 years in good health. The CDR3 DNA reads TGCGCCAGCAGCCTACTAGCGGGAGAGATCACAGATACGCAGTATTTT. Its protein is CASSLLAGEITDTQYF. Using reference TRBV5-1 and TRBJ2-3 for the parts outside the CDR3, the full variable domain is KAGVTQTPRYLIKTRGQQVTLSCSPISGHRSVSWYQQTPGQGLQFLFEYFSETQRNKGNFPGRFSGRQFSNSRSEMNVSTLELGDSALYLCASSLLAGEITDTQYFGPGTRLTVL.